The 14 T cell receptor beta chains below come from one sample, sequenced in a study of T cells after yellow fever vaccination. TCRdb redid the calling of the 5' RACE reads with MiXCR, one entry per CDR3 protein. Of under 600,000 distinct CDR3 sequences listed, around a fifth are singletons. Source: PBMCs, taken 20 to 25 days after the first yellow fever vaccination. These receptors all come from a man between 18 and 29 years old who received the YFV17D yellow fever vaccine.

This clonotype was seen only a few times. The V gene is TRBV4-1, the J gene TRBJ2-2; TRBD1 is a possible D gene (5 bases). Trimming cost V 1 base and J 3 bases, with 9 bases left between them. The germline CDR1 and CDR2 sequences are MGHRA and YSYEKL. This CDR3 is 15 amino acids long. CDR3 nucleotides: TGCGCCAGCAGCCAAGCTAGGGGCTACACCGGGGAGCTGTTTTTT. It is translated as CASSQARGYTGELFF.

The rearrangement uses TRBV10-3 and TRBJ2-7; tentative D call: TRBD2 (7 bases). The CDR3 has 15 residues. V was clipped by 10 bases and J by 1 base, with 20 bases between them. Germline values: CDR1 ENHRY, CDR2 SYGVKD. CDR3 in amino acids: CATWGGRLDSYEQYV. CDR3 nucleotide sequence: TGTGCCACGTGGGGGGGCCGCCTTGATTCCTACGAGCAGTACGTC.

The chain uses TRBV18 and TRBJ2-1, with no clear D. The CDR3 is 13 residues long. Germline values: CDR1 KGHSH, CDR2 LQKENI. V lost 3 bases and J lost 4, with 7 bases in between. The CDR3 region is CASSPEQYNEQFF. CDR3 nucleotide sequence: TGTGCCAGCTCACCGGAACAGTACAATGAGCAGTTCTTC. Together with reference TRBV18 and TRBJ2-1, the CDR3 gives the full variable domain: NAGVMQNPRHLVRRRGQEARLRCSPMKGHSHVYWYRQLPEEGLKFMVYLQKENIIDESGMPKERFSAEFPKEGPSILRIQQVVRGDSAAYFCASSPEQYNEQFFGPGTRLTVL.

This clonotype was picked up one time. The V and J genes are TRBV5-1 and TRBJ1-1; D gene uncertain. CDR1 and CDR2 from the germline V gene are SGHRS and YFSETQ. V lost 0 bases and J lost 2, with 8 bases in between. The CDR3 runs to 14 residues. The CDR3 coding sequence is TGCGCCAGCAGCTTGGAGGGAATCAACACTGAAGCTTTCTTT. This gives the protein CASSLEGINTEAFF.

The chain employs TRBV10-3 and TRBJ2-5; D not resolved. V was shortened by 3 bases and J by 5 bases, with 7 bases between the two germline ends. From germline, CDR1 is ENHRY and CDR2 SYGVKD. The CDR3 is 12 residues long. The chain's CDR3 is CAISEGIETQYF. As DNA, the CDR3 is TGTGCCATCAGTGAAGGCATCGAGACCCAGTACTTC.

This clonotype was observed at least ten times. The junction and the germline gene differ at one end; a read error may be behind it. In DNA, the CDR3 is TGTGCCAGCAGGAGCGGAAGCACAGATACGCAGTATTTT. Translating gives CASRSGSTDTQYF. This chain joins TRBV5-1 and TRBJ2-3, with TRBD2 as a possible D gene (5 bases). The CDR3 is 13 amino acids. Germline V gene data show CDR1 as SGHRS and CDR2 as YFSETQ.

This clonotype occurred a few times. The chain carries TRBV3-1 and TRBJ2-4; 7 nucleotides align to TRBD1. Germline loops: CDR1 LGHDT, CDR2 YNNKEL (reference sequence). CDR3 size: 15 residues. With 2 bases clipped from V and 3 bases from J, the junction kept 4 bases outside the gene matches. CDR3 protein: CASSQFWDSKNIQYF. CDR3 sequence (DNA): TGTGCCAGCAGCCAATTTTGGGACAGCAAAAACATTCAGTACTTC.

This clonotype was detected a few times. The chain links TRBV7-2 to TRBJ1-2; 7 nucleotides agree with TRBD1. V lost 4 bases, J lost 12 bases, and 14 bases stayed unmatched. CDR3 length: 14 amino acids. CDR1 is SGHTA and CDR2 is FQGNSA in the germline V gene. In DNA form, the CDR3 reads TGTGCCAGCAGCTCCTGGGCAGGGCAGGGGGGCGACACCTTC. This translates into CASSSWAGQGGDTF.

CDR3 in DNA: TGTGCCAGCAGAGGGGTGTCGGGCAATCAGCCCCAGCATTTT. This gives the protein CASRGVSGNQPQHF. The chain recombines TRBV6-1 with TRBJ1-5; maybe TRBD1 (5 bases). Looked up from germline, CDR1 is MNHNS and CDR2 is SASEGT. This CDR3 comprises 14 residues. V was cut by 6 bases and J by 2 bases, with 11 bases left in between.

The CDR3 coding sequence is TGTGCCAGCAGTTTCCACAGACTCTCCTACAATGAGCAGTTCTTC. Protein product: CASSFHRLSYNEQFF. V gene TRBV12-3 or TRBV12-4 combines with J gene TRBJ2-1, with D hard to call. V gave up 3 bases and J gave up 0 bases, with 9 bases separating them. CDR3 length equals 15 residues.

The J gene is TRBJ2-7, the V gene TRBV5-1; the D gene is possibly TRBD2 (6 bases). Germline V gene lookup returns CDR1 SGHRS and CDR2 YFSETQ. The V end was cut by 0 bases, the J end by 0 bases, with 10 bases between. The CDR3 is made up of 15 amino acids. DNA for the CDR3: TGCGCCAGCAGCTTGGCCGGGGGAAGCTCCTACGAGCAGTACTTC. Translation gives CASSLAGGSSYEQYF.

This clonotype showed up just a few times. CDR3 sequence: CASSFGASTEAFF. DNA of the CDR3: TGTGCCAGCAGCTTCGGGGCGAGCACTGAAGCTTTCTTT. The chain combines TRBV7-9 with TRBJ1-1; a possible D gene is TRBD1 (5 bases). CDR3 length: 13 residues. Trimming took off 3 bases at V and 4 bases at J, with 9 bases between the two ends. Germline-derived CDR1 and CDR2 are SEHNR and FQNEAQ (reference sequence).

This sequence joins TRBV7-9 and TRBJ2-1; no definite D call. This CDR3 is 16 amino acids long. Trimming removed 1 base at V and 0 bases at J, with 10 bases between. Germline V CDR1 and CDR2: SEHNR, FQNEAQ (reference sequence). The chain's CDR3 is CASSLDPRSSYNEQFF. CDR3 nucleotides: TGTGCCAGCAGCTTAGACCCCAGGAGCTCCTACAATGAGCAGTTCTTC.

The genes are TRBV14 and TRBJ2-1; 8 bases map to TRBD1. This CDR3 is 12 amino acids long. The V segment lost 5 bases and the J segment 7 bases; nucleotides outside the gene matches: 1. From germline, CDR1 is SGHDN and CDR2 FVKESK. The CDR3 region has the DNA TGTGCCAGCAGCTGGACAGGGAATGAGCAGTTCTTC. Translation gives CASSWTGNEQFF.